What follows are 4 T cell receptor beta chains derived from one specimen sequenced in a study of cytomegalovirus exposure and HLA in healthy donors (dated by TCRdb to the late 2010s). The receptor library was made with the immunoSEQ multiplex PCR assay. The multiplex PCR relied on a mix of 60 forward primers for TCR Vbeta segments and 13 reverse primers for TCR Jbeta segments. This immuneACCESS table, as held by TCRdb, lists in-frame sequences with V and J called but not all clones. Of the missing ones, under half trace to an unresolved V gene in checked studies; the others have no known cause. This sample lists more than 150,000 clones; approximately 80% were detected once. The ten largest clones add up to around 1.4% of the sample. Sequenced material: PBMCs. The receptors were gathered from a girl aged 5-17 years in good health and CMV-seropositive.

This clone was recorded once. This chain uses TRBV9 with TRBJ2-7, with D possibly TRBD1 on 6 matching bases. V lost 3 bases and J 2 bases, leaving 9 bases between the germline ends. Germline CDR1 and CDR2: SGDLS and YYNGEE. The CDR3 is made up of 13 amino acids. For the CDR3, the DNA is TGTGCCAGCAGCGGGACAGCAACCTACGAGCAGTACTTC. Amino acids: CASSGTATYEQYF. Full variable domain (outside the CDR3, taken from reference TRBV9 and TRBJ2-7): DSGVTQTPKHLITATGQRVTLRCSPRSGDLSVYWYQQSLDQGLQFLIQYYNGEERAKGNILERFSAQQFPDLHSELNLSSLELGDSALYFCASSGTATYEQYFGPGTRLTVT.

This clone came up a few times. V is TRBV12-5 and J is TRBJ2-1, with 9 bases aligning to TRBD2. The germline V gene has CDR1 LGHNT and CDR2 FRNRAP. The CDR3 spans 17 residues. V was pared by 4 bases and J by 7 bases, with 14 bases of the junction left unmatched. CDR3 DNA: TGTGCTAGTGGTTCCCCCTCTCTAGCGGGGCGAGGTAATGAGCAGTTCTTC. Encoded protein: CASGSPSLAGRGNEQFF.

V and J are TRBV29-1 and TRBJ2-6; the D is unclear. V was cut by 7 bases and J by 0 bases, with 4 bases left in between. Per the germline V gene, CDR1 is SQVTM and CDR2 is ANQGSEA. The CDR3 runs to 12 residues. The CDR3 spells CSGSSGANVLTF. Here the CDR3 DNA reads TGCAGCGGGAGCTCTGGGGCCAACGTCCTGACTTTC.

J is TRBJ2-1 and V is TRBV18, with D possibly being TRBD2 (6 bases). This CDR3 spans 16 amino acids. Germline-derived CDR1 and CDR2 are KGHSH and LQKENI. Trimming shortened V by 0 bases and J by 5 bases, and 14 bases separated the two germline ends. The CDR3: CASSPPDYETNNEQFF. The CDR3 nucleotides are TGTGCCAGCTCACCACCGGACTACGAGACAAACAATGAGCAGTTCTTC.